The clone carrying this T cell receptor (beta chain) was counted only a few times. Its target is unknown. This specimen belongs to a study of identical twins. Template switching added a universal primer site, and cDNA bore unique molecular identifiers. TCRdb recomputed calls from the 5' RACE reads with MiXCR, one row per CDR3 protein. Here the sample spans about 190,000 distinct CDR3 sequences, 15% to 20% being singletons. Study-wide points: For cord blood, abundant beta clonotypes had fewer insertions, unlike memory repertoires, which showed none. Invariant T cells like MAIT and iNKT could partly confound the zero-insertion analyses.

The same data also went into a second study, on T cells expressing NK-cell markers. That work states: Six donors carried dominant NKG2C+ clonotypes that made up about 1.0-8% of their CD8+ T cells.

Sequencing input: CD8+ T cells sorted from blood. This TCR derives from a woman younger than 30 in good health.

This CDR3 reads CASTITGTPGRPGNTIYF. The DNA of the CDR3 is TGTGCCAGCACCATAACAGGGACCCCAGGCCGGCCCGGAAACACCATATATTTT. The gene calls are TRBV12-3 or TRBV12-4 and TRBJ1-3; D might be TRBD1 (6 bases). The CDR3 sequence is 18 residues long. The V gene lost 7 bases and the J gene lost 4 bases, with 26 bases spanning the gap.